This T cell receptor beta chain was found in a study of T-cell memory formation after mild COVID-19. Study as a whole: There were largely donor-specific TCR clusters.

Regarding the study as a whole: Of the contracting clones, CD4+ ones lay mainly in CM and EM, and CD8+ ones in EMRA.

As concerns this clonotype: What it recognizes is unknown.

In TCRdb, the 5' RACE reads were re-called with MiXCR into one record per CDR3 protein. Of about 360,000 distinct CDR3 sequences listed, approximately 15% were seen once; the top ten hold 20% to 25%. Trimming shortened V by 0 bases and J by 0 bases, and 9 bases separated the two germline ends. This CDR3 comprises 15 residues. Germline assignment: CDR1 SGHDT and CDR2 YYEEEE. This sequence originates from a man between 18 and 29 years old who had mild COVID-19 (a few samples of this study predate the infection). Cell type and time point are not known. The chain has TRBV5-6 and TRBJ2-5; D unresolved. The sequencing sample was made of PBMCs or a T cell subset sorted from them (not recorded which). The CDR3 bases are TGTGCCAGCAGCTTGGGCAGATTGTACCAAGAGACCCAGTACTTC. Translating it yields CASSLGRLYQETQYF.